Each of the 22 T cell receptor beta chains below was sequenced from the same sample in a study of blood T cell repertoires in COVID-19. This table comes from immunoSEQ multiplex PCR, and its TCRdb copy is limited to in-frame clones, with some not included. The repertoire holds 75,000 to 90,000 clones, with more than 70% as singletons. Sequencing was performed on peripheral blood. These receptor sequences come from a man aged 50 or older with active COVID-19.

The rearrangement joins TRBV29-1 to TRBJ2-1; a possible D gene is TRBD2 (6 bases). V lost 8 bases, J lost 2 bases, and 19 bases lay in between. Germline-derived CDR1 and CDR2 are SQVTM and ANQGSEA. This CDR3 spans 15 amino acids. CDR3 coding DNA: TGCAGCTTCCATAGCTTTAGCGGTCCCTACAATGAGCAGTTCTTC. Encoded protein: CSFHSFSGPYNEQFF.

The rearrangement links TRBV29-1 to TRBJ2-1; 12 nucleotides agree with TRBD2. Germline CDR1 SQVTM, CDR2 ANQGSEA. J was trimmed by 8 bases and V by 7 bases; bases with no gene match: 9. This CDR3 has 14 residues. CDR3 DNA: TGCAGCGCCACACGGACTAGCGGGATGTATGAGCAGTTCTTC. Translation gives CSATRTSGMYEQFF.

The CDR3 sequence: CASSPPIGTGGNEQFF. The CDR3 bases are TGTGCCAGCTCACCACCAATCGGGACAGGGGGCAATGAGCAGTTCTTC. This sequence joins TRBV18 and TRBJ2-1; 11 positions match TRBD1. In germline, CDR1 is KGHSH, CDR2 LQKENI. CDR3 length equals 16 residues. Losses at the gene ends were 0 bases for V and 6 bases for J; bases not matched to a gene: 4.

The count of this clone is one. V and J are TRBV30 and TRBJ1-2; D remains unclear. The CDR3 loop spans 12 amino acids. V shed 2 bases and J shed 2 bases, with 6 bases lying between them. Germline assignment: CDR1 GTSNPN and CDR2 SVGIG (reference sequence). In DNA, the CDR3 is TGTGCCTGGAGTATGGGCAACTATGGCTACACCTTC. This codes for CAWSMGNYGYTF. The full variable domain, completed using reference TRBV30 and TRBJ1-2, is SQTIHQWPATLVQPVGSPLSLECTVEGTSNPNLYWYRQAAGRGLQLLFYSVGIGQISSEVPQNLSASRPQDRQFILSSKKLLLSDSGFYLCAWSMGNYGYTFGSGTRLTVV.

This chain uses TRBV4-3 with TRBJ2-2; 10 nucleotides align to TRBD2. Per the germline V gene, CDR1 is LGHNA and CDR2 is YSLEER. The CDR3 has 18 amino acids. Unmatched junction bases numbered 6, after V lost 1 base and J lost 1 base. Here the CDR3 DNA reads TGCGCCAGCAGCCAAGTAGCGGGGGGCCTCCGGAACACCGGGGAGCTGTTTTTT. The encoded protein is CASSQVAGGLRNTGELFF.

This chain joins TRBV5-1 and TRBJ2-7, with 8 bases identical to TRBD2. The CDR3 is made up of 13 amino acids. V was clipped by 4 bases and J by 6 bases; unmatched bases: 6. CDR1 SGHRS and CDR2 YFSETQ come from the germline V gene. CDR3 DNA sequence: TGCGCCAGCAGCCGCGAGGGGACTAGCGAGCAGTACTTC. This translates into CASSREGTSEQYF. Full variable domain (remainder filled in from reference TRBV5-1 and TRBJ2-7): KAGVTQTPRYLIKTRGQQVTLSCSPISGHRSVSWYQQTPGQGLQFLFEYFSETQRNKGNFPGRFSGRQFSNSRSEMNVSTLELGDSALYLCASSREGTSEQYFGPGTRLTVT.

V usage is TRBV27 and J usage is TRBJ2-1; 12 bases line up with TRBD1. The germline gives CDR1 MNHEY, CDR2 SMNVEV (reference sequence). This CDR3 spans 17 amino acids. V lost 1 base and J lost 10; bases outside the gene matches: 11. CDR3 in amino acids: CASSLFGTGGAVREQFF. CDR3 coding DNA: TGTGCCAGCAGTTTATTCGGGACAGGGGGCGCGGTCAGAGAGCAGTTCTTC.

The DNA for the CDR3 is TGTGCCAGTAGTATCCAGTCCTTCTATGGCTACACCTTC. This gives the protein CASSIQSFYGYTF. The chain recombines TRBV19 with TRBJ1-2; D is unclear. CDR1 is LNHDA and CDR2 is SQIVND in the germline V gene (reference sequence). V lost 3 bases and J 4 bases, leaving 9 bases between the germline ends. The length of the CDR3 is 13 residues.

CDR3 in amino acids: CASSGDRGRRLEQPQHF. CDR3 nucleotides: TGTGCCAGCAGTGGCGACAGGGGGCGGAGGTTAGAACAGCCCCAGCATTTT. The chain uses TRBV2 and TRBJ1-5; 10 nucleotides agree with TRBD1. The CDR3 is made up of 17 amino acids. Trimming at V came to 4 bases and at J to 7 bases, leaving 13 bases not matched to a gene. From germline, CDR1 is SNHLY and CDR2 FYNNEI.

The CDR3 DNA is TGTGCCAGCAGCTTAAGCGAAAGCGGGGGGCAGATCAGGCAGTATTTT. Its protein is CASSLSESGGQIRQYF. This chain joins TRBV11-2 and TRBJ2-3; 9 nucleotides line up with TRBD2. The CDR3 length is 16 residues. CDR1 and CDR2 from the germline V gene are SGHAT and FQNNGV. J gave up 11 bases and V 2 bases, and 14 bases lay outside the gene matches.

The CDR3 DNA is TGTGCCAGCAGCTTAGCCCACAGACCGATCAATGAAAAACTGTTTTTT. It specifies CASSLAHRPINEKLFF. The chain carries TRBV7-4 and TRBJ1-4; no definite D call. The CDR3 is 16 residues long. Trimming took off 0 bases at V and 5 bases at J, with 13 bases between the two ends. CDR1 and CDR2 (germline): SGHVT, SQSDAQ. The variable domain in full, completed from reference TRBV7-4 and TRBJ1-4, reads GAGVSQSPRYKVAKRGRDVALRCDSISGHVTLYWYRQTLGQGSEVLTYSQSDAQRDKSGRPSGRFSAERPERSVSTLKIQRTEQGDSAVYLCASSLAHRPINEKLFFGSGTQLSVL.

The chain joins TRBV7-9 to TRBJ2-7; the match to TRBD2 covers 7 bases. The germline V gene has CDR1 SEHNR and CDR2 FQNEAQ (reference sequence). J lost 4 bases, V lost 2 bases, and 11 bases had no gene match. The CDR3 contains 16 residues. The CDR3 DNA reads TGTGCCAGCAGCTTATCAGCGGCAGCGGGGCGGTACGAGCAGTACTTC. This translates into CASSLSAAAGRYEQYF.

The chain couples TRBV15 to TRBJ2-3; TRBD1 matches at 7 bases. The CDR3 has 12 amino acids. The germline CDR1 and CDR2 sequences are LNHNV and YYDKDF (reference sequence). Trimming at V came to 8 bases and at J to 3 bases, leaving 2 bases not matched to a gene. The CDR3 sequence: CATGGQTDTQYF. Written as DNA, the CDR3 is TGTGCCACCGGGGGACAGACAGATACGCAGTATTTT.

J is TRBJ1-6 and V is TRBV21-1; the D call in the table, TRBD1, was not verified against the DNA. TRBV21-1 is a pseudogene. This CDR3 has 18 residues. CDR3 loop: CASSKKGAARGPNSPLHF. The CDR3 region has the DNA TGTGCCAGCAGCAAAAAGGGGGCCGCCAGGGGGCCTAATTCACCCCTCCACTTT.

The chain recombines TRBV30 with TRBJ2-1, with D uncertain. Germline assignment: CDR1 GTSNPN and CDR2 SVGIG (reference sequence). The CDR3 contains 12 residues. With 5 bases removed from V and 6 bases from J, the gap between germline ends came to 11 bases. The CDR3 DNA sequence: TGTGCCTGGGGTCCAGATCTCAATGAGCAGTTCTTC. Translated: CAWGPDLNEQFF.

Note on this clone: One end of the junction varies from germline; a read error may be responsible. The CDR3 bases are TGTGCTAGCAGCCCGCGAGGGGGGGGGCTCAACAATGAGCAGTTCTTC. It yields the protein CASSPRGGGLNNEQFF. The chain links TRBV7-7 to TRBJ2-1, with a tentative D call TRBD2 (7 bases). Germline lookup yields CDR1 SSHAT and CDR2 FNYEAQ (reference sequence). CDR3 length equals 16 residues.

The chain carries TRBV12-3 or TRBV12-4 and TRBJ2-2, with D hard to call. The V and J ends lost 7 bases and 8 bases respectively, with 14 bases between them. This CDR3 has 13 residues. The CDR3 region is CASTKTAMGELFF. The CDR3 DNA reads as TGTGCCAGCACCAAAACAGCCATGGGGGAGCTGTTTTTT.

This clone was seen just once. The chain recombines TRBV29-1 with TRBJ1-1; 8 bases are a match to TRBD1. J was trimmed by 5 bases and V by 7 bases; bases with no gene match: 9. Germline V CDR1 and CDR2: SQVTM, ANQGSEA. This CDR3 is 13 amino acids long. The CDR3 is CSASQGAETEAFF. CDR3 in DNA: TGCAGCGCCTCCCAGGGGGCTGAAACTGAAGCTTTCTTT. Combining the CDR3 with reference TRBV29-1 and TRBJ1-1 gives the whole variable domain SAVISQKPSRDICQRGTSLTIQCQVDSQVTMMFWYRQQPGQSLTLIATANQGSEATYESGFVIDKFPISRPNLTFSTLTVSNMSPEDSSIYLCSASQGAETEAFFGQGTRLTVV.

Here the CDR3 DNA reads TGTGCCAGCAGTGCGCTAGCGGGGATCACCGGGGAGCTGTTTTTT. Its protein is CASSALAGITGELFF. The chain combines TRBV28 with TRBJ2-2, with TRBD2 matching 9 bases. V shed 5 bases and J 4 bases; nucleotides not matched to a gene: 5. Germline V gives CDR1 MDHEN, CDR2 SYDVKM. The CDR3 length is 15 residues.

The chain recombines TRBV7-2 with TRBJ1-1; maybe TRBD1 (5 bases). Germline assignment: CDR1 SGHTA and CDR2 FQGNSA. This CDR3 comprises 14 residues. With 2 bases removed from V and 3 bases from J, the gap between germline ends came to 10 bases. The CDR3 nucleotides read TGTGCCAGCAGCTTAAGGGGTAGGGACACTGAAGCTTTCTTT. Amino acid sequence: CASSLRGRDTEAFF.

J is TRBJ1-1 and V is TRBV18; unclear D gene. Germline-derived CDR1 and CDR2 are KGHSH and LQKENI. V was pared by 6 bases and J by 8 bases, with 19 bases between. The CDR3 loop spans 14 amino acids. The CDR3 loop is CASSPRAREGEAFF. The CDR3, as DNA: TGTGCCAGCTCCCCCCGCGCTAGGGAGGGCGAAGCTTTCTTT.

This chain joins TRBV3-1 (or the pseudogene TRBV3-2) and TRBJ1-2; D unclear. Germline-derived CDR1 and CDR2 are LGHDT and YNNKEL (reference sequence). Trimming cost V 0 bases and J 6 bases, with 17 bases left between them. The CDR3 sequence is 16 residues long. The CDR3 region has the DNA TGTGCCAGCAGCCAAGATGTCACGGGATTAATGGATGGCTACACCTTC. This translates into CASSQDVTGLMDGYTF.